This T cell receptor (beta chain) stems from a study of beta chain features in type 1 diabetes. Study background: No age, gender or cell yield differences were seen between patients and healthy donors.

The CDR3 extends over 14 amino acids. The germline gives CDR1 SEHNR, CDR2 FQNEAQ (reference sequence). With 2 bases clipped from V and 5 bases from J, the junction kept 0 bases outside the gene matches. All of the isolated RNA was reverse transcribed, so expressed TCRB transcripts were sequenced. Approximately 3.6 million reads, on average, came from each naive, central memory and regulatory T cell sample. TCRdb's copy holds only in-frame clones and misses some; the assay was immunoSEQ multiplex PCR. The table lists 330,000 or so clones, 12% to 15% of them singletons. Whole-study results and caveats: Shorter TCRB CDR3s, moderately but significantly so, were found in Type 1 diabetes patients in all four CD4+ subsets.

Details on this clone: No antigen is known for it.

This clonotype was obtained from a man aged 25-45 years in good health. Sequenced input: central memory CD4+ T cells from blood. The chain uses TRBV7-9 and TRBJ1-6, with TRBD1 matching over 7 bases. The CDR3 sequence is CASSLTGDNSPLHF. The DNA of the CDR3 is TGTGCCAGCAGCTTAACAGGGGATAATTCACCCCTCCACTTT.